The 28 T cell receptor beta chains below all came from one sample that was sequenced in a study of monozygotic twins with inflammatory bowel disease. TCRdb re-called the 5' RACE reads and shows each CDR3 protein once, DNA omitted. The sample yields some 83,000 distinct CDR3 sequences, of which the top ten take up around 6.8%. Sequenced input: blood. The receptors were sampled from a human donor with ulcerative colitis or Crohn's disease, or a healthy co-twin of an affected twin (not recorded which).

The V gene is TRBV12-3 or TRBV12-4, the J gene TRBJ1-1; TCRdb proposes TRBD1, but this gene call is untestable without DNA. The CDR3 runs 13 residues. CDR3 loop: CASTTGDFTEAFF.

V is TRBV5-1 and J is TRBJ1-4; the D gene TCRdb calls, TRBD1, cannot be checked with no DNA. The germline gives CDR1 SGHRS, CDR2 YFSETQ. This CDR3 has 15 amino acids. The CDR3 reads CASSQLSRRGEKLFF.

This chain links TRBV5-4 with TRBJ2-6. This CDR3 region has 17 residues. In germline, CDR1 is SGHNT, CDR2 YYREEE (reference sequence). This chain's CDR3 is CASSLGRQKSGANVLTF.

V usage is TRBV5-1 and J usage is TRBJ1-3; TCRdb reports TRBD1, a call that lacks DNA to check it against. Germline-derived CDR1 and CDR2 are SGHRS and YFSETQ. This CDR3 is 14 amino acids long. This chain's CDR3 is CASSLGTGGNTIYF.

The chain carries TRBV7-6 and TRBJ2-5; TCRdb designates TRBD1, a call that cannot be tested without DNA. The germline gives CDR1 SGHVS, CDR2 FNYEAQ. CDR3 length: 17 amino acids. Here the CDR3 reads CASSPLPGTQVQETQYF.

The chain has TRBV6-6 and TRBJ1-2; the TRBD1 assignment by TCRdb is unverifiable without DNA. Germline V gene data show CDR1 as MNHNY and CDR2 as SVGAGI (reference sequence). The CDR3 is made up of 13 amino acids. Here the CDR3 reads CASGLDRAGGYTF.

The chain uses TRBV20-1 and TRBJ1-1; TCRdb's assignment of TRBD1 cannot be checked, as there is no DNA. The germline CDR1 and CDR2 sequences are DFQATT and SNEGSKA (reference sequence). This CDR3 spans 14 amino acids. CDR3 protein: CSASTGQYGTEAFF.

The chain links TRBV7-8 to TRBJ2-1; the TRBD2 assignment by TCRdb is unverifiable without DNA. Germline V CDR1 and CDR2: SGHVS, FQNEAQ. The CDR3 totals 13 residues. The CDR3 region is CASSLGTLGEQFF.

The rearrangement links TRBV7-2 to TRBJ2-2; the TCRdb D gene call, TRBD1, has no DNA to confirm it. The length of the CDR3 is 13 residues. The germline V gene has CDR1 SGHTA and CDR2 FQGNSA. This chain's CDR3 is CASSLGGLGELFF.

V gene TRBV5-1 combines with J gene TRBJ2-3; the D gene TCRdb calls, TRBD1, cannot be checked with no DNA. Germline V gene lookup returns CDR1 SGHRS and CDR2 YFSETQ. This CDR3 contains 12 residues. CDR3 region: CASSPGPDTQYF.

This chain connects TRBV4-1 to TRBJ2-1; without DNA, the TCRdb call of TRBD2 cannot be checked. The CDR3 extends over 16 amino acids. Germline V lookup: CDR1 MGHRA, CDR2 YSYEKL. CDR3: CASSQVTAGGYNEQFF.

The chain recombines TRBV27 with TRBJ2-7; TCRdb proposes TRBD2, but this gene call is untestable without DNA. Germline assignment: CDR1 MNHEY and CDR2 SMNVEV (reference sequence). CDR3 size: 14 residues. The CDR3 sequence: CASTPRGGPYEQYF.

The gene calls are TRBV29-1 and TRBJ1-1; TCRdb selects TRBD1, and the lack of DNA leaves this call unchecked. The germline V gene encodes CDR1 SQVTM and CDR2 ANQGSEA. The CDR3 sequence is 13 residues long. The CDR3 is CSVRGQGPTEAFF.

The gene calls are TRBV20-1 and TRBJ2-7; absent DNA, TCRdb's TRBD2 call cannot be checked. This CDR3 comprises 14 residues. Germline CDR1 and CDR2: DFQATT and SNEGSKA (reference sequence). CDR3 region: CSASIGGSGYEQYF.

The chain has TRBV7-9 and TRBJ1-5; the TCRdb call, TRBD1, lacks DNA for checking. The CDR3 contains 15 residues. The V gene's germline CDR1 is SEHNR and CDR2 FQNEAQ (reference sequence). CDR3 sequence: CASSATGNSNQPQHF.

This rearrangement joins TRBV7-9 to TRBJ1-2; absent DNA, TCRdb's TRBD1 call cannot be checked. From germline, CDR1 is SEHNR and CDR2 FQNEAQ (reference sequence). The CDR3 length is 14 residues. This CDR3 reads CASQRGEGYYGYTF. Combining the CDR3 with reference TRBV7-9 and TRBJ1-2 gives the whole variable domain DTGVSQNPRHKITKRGQNVTFRCDPISEHNRLYWYRQTLGQGPEFLTYFQNEAQLEKSRLLSDRFSAERPKGSFSTLEIQRTEQGDSAMYLCASQRGEGYYGYTFGSGTRLTVV.

The chain recombines TRBV19 with TRBJ2-3; lacking DNA, the TRBD1 call made by TCRdb goes unchecked. Looked up from germline, CDR1 is LNHDA and CDR2 is SQIVND (reference sequence). CDR3 size: 15 residues. The chain's CDR3 is CASSRDRTNTDTQYF.

This rearrangement joins TRBV3-1 to TRBJ2-4; TCRdb's D gene call, TRBD1, goes unchecked for lack of DNA. The germline V gene has CDR1 LGHDT and CDR2 YNNKEL (reference sequence). The CDR3 sequence is 15 residues long. The CDR3 here is CASRDQGLAKNIQYF.

This rearrangement joins TRBV7-9 to TRBJ2-3; TCRdb gives TRBD2 as the D gene, but with no DNA this cannot be confirmed. Germline lookup yields CDR1 SEHNR and CDR2 FQNEAQ (reference sequence). CDR3 length: 15 residues. The chain's CDR3 is CASPLTVGPTDTQYF. The entire variable domain, with the rest obtained from reference TRBV7-9 and TRBJ2-3, is as follows: DTGVSQNPRHKITKRGQNVTFRCDPISEHNRLYWYRQTLGQGPEFLTYFQNEAQLEKSRLLSDRFSAERPKGSFSTLEIQRTEQGDSAMYLCASPLTVGPTDTQYFGPGTRLTVL.

The CDR3 here is CASSSTPGPSYEQYF. The genes are TRBV7-8 and TRBJ2-7; without DNA, the TCRdb call of TRBD1 cannot be checked. This CDR3 has 15 residues. Germline CDR1 reads SGHVS; CDR2 reads FQNEAQ.

The chain combines TRBV6-5 with TRBJ1-2; there is no DNA to check the TCRdb D call of TRBD1. The CDR3 runs 14 residues. Germline V gene lookup returns CDR1 MNHEY and CDR2 SVGAGI. The CDR3 is CASRLNPTWDGYTF.

The CDR3 sequence is CASSSASRRTVTDTQYF. This chain joins TRBV5-4 and TRBJ2-3; TCRdb lists TRBD2, though no DNA is available to test this call. The CDR3 length is 17 residues. The germline gives CDR1 SGHNT, CDR2 YYREEE (reference sequence).

The rearrangement links TRBV10-1 to TRBJ1-4. The length of the CDR3 is 15 residues. Germline loops: CDR1 WNHNN, CDR2 SYGVQD (reference sequence). The CDR3 loop is CASSEFGSGREKLFF.

The chain uses TRBV2 and TRBJ2-7; TCRdb reports TRBD1, a call that lacks DNA to check it against. Germline V gives CDR1 SNHLY, CDR2 FYNNEI. This CDR3 comprises 14 residues. CDR3 sequence: CASSEDRGLYEQYF.

The genes are TRBV5-4 and TRBJ2-3; TCRdb picks TRBD1, but there is no DNA to check that call. CDR3 size: 16 residues. CDR1 and CDR2 from the germline V gene are SGHNT and YYREEE (reference sequence). This CDR3 reads CASSLWGGGGTDTQYF.

The chain couples TRBV7-2 to TRBJ1-3. Germline V CDR1 and CDR2: SGHTA, FQGNSA. The CDR3 runs 15 residues. CDR3: CASTSGGSSGNTIYF.

This chain joins TRBV5-6 and TRBJ2-7. CDR1 is SGHDT, CDR2 YYEEEE, per germline. This CDR3 has 13 amino acids. The CDR3 region is CASSHDSTYERYF.

The CDR3: CSARDFGNQPQHF. The chain combines TRBV20-1 with TRBJ1-5. Germline V CDR1 and CDR2: DFQATT, SNEGSKA (reference sequence). CDR3 length: 13 residues.